This TCR beta chain was found in a study of cytomegalovirus exposure and HLA in healthy donors. Study findings and constraints: In vitro assays verified that three CMV-associated chains recognized CMV antigens specifically.

Points on this clone: Its target is unknown.

Primers: 60 Vbeta forward and 13 Jbeta reverse. Profiled with immunoSEQ multiplex PCR; TCRdb holds only in-frame clones, not every one. The sample yields 150,000 to 200,000 clones, 75% to 90% seen once. J lost 3 bases, V lost 0 bases, and 2 bases had no gene match. The CDR3 runs to 14 residues. The germline CDR1 and CDR2 sequences are SGDLS and YYNGEE. The clonotype was recovered from a male donor in good health and CMV-seropositive. Sequenced material: PBMCs. This chain joins TRBV9 and TRBJ2-7, with 8 bases that match TRBD2. The CDR3 DNA follows: TGTGCCAGCAGCGTAGGTAGCGGGAACTACGAGCAGTACTTC. Protein product: CASSVGSGNYEQYF.